The clone carrying this TCR beta chain was found a few times. This record belongs to a study of CD8+ T cells in alopecia areata. Study in general: Tofacitinib continued for 6 to 18 months and was then withheld for 6 months.

RNA was extracted and reverse transcribed into cDNA as the sequencing template. The protocol was immunoSEQ multiplex PCR, while the TCRdb copy is restricted to in-frame clones and leaves out a portion. This table holds about 97,000 clones, about 40% found once. This clonotype originated in a human donor with alopecia areata. Input material: CD4+ T cells sorted from blood.

CDR3 region: CASSRQVATNEKLFF. The CDR3 nucleotides read TGCGCCAGCAGCCGACAGGTTGCAACTAATGAAAAACTGTTTTTT. J is TRBJ1-4 and V is TRBV4-1, with D possibly TRBD1 on 6 matching bases. The germline gives CDR1 MGHRA, CDR2 YSYEKL. This CDR3 comprises 15 residues. The V end lost 4 bases, the J end lost 0 bases, and 9 bases lay between the germline ends.